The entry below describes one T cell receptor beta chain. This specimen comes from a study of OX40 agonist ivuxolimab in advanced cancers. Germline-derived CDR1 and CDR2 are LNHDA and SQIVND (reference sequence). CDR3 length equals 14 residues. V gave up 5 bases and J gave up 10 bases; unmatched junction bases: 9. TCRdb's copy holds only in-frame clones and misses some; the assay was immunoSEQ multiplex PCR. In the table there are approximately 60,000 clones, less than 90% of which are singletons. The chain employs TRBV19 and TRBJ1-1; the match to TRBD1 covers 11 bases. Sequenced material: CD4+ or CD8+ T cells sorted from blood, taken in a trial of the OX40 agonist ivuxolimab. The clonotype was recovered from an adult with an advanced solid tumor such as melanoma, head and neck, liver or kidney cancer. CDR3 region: CASSWRGQGAGAFF. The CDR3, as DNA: TGTGCCAGTAGTTGGAGAGGACAGGGGGCGGGAGCTTTCTTT.